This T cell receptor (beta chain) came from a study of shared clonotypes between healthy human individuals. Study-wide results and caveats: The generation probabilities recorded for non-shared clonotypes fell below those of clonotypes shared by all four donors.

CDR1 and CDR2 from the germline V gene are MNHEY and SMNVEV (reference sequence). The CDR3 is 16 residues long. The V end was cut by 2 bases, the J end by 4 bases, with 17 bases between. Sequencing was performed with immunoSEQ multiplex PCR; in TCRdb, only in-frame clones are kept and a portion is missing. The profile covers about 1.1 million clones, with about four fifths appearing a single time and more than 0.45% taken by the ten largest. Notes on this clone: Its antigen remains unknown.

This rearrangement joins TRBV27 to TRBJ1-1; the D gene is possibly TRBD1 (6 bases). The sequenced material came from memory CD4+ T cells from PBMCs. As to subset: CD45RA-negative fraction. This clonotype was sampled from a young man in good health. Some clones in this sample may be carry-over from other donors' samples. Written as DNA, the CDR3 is TGTGCCAGCAGTTTACGAAACAGGGTTGGAGGCACTGAAGCTTTCTTT. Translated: CASSLRNRVGGTEAFF.